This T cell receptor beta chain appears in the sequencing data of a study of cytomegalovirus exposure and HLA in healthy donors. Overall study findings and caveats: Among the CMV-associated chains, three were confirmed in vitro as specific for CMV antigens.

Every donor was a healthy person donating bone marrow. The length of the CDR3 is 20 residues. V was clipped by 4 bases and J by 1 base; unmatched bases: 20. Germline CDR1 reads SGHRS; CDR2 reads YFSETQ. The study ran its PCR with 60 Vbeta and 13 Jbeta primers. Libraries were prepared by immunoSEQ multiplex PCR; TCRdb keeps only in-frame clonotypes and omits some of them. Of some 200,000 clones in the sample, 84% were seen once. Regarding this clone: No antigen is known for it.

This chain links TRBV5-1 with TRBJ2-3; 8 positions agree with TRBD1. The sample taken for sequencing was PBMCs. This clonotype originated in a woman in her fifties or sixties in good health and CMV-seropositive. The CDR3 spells CASSIGLTGGSLSGTDTQYF. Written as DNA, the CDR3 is TGCGCCAGCAGCATTGGCCTAACAGGGGGTTCGCTTTCTGGCACAGATACGCAGTATTTT.